This T cell receptor (beta chain) stems from a study of vaccination effects on CD4 cells after COVID-19. Across the study: Wells of roughly 1.9 million PBMC each were grown with around 10 IU/ml IL-2 and approximately 9.6 ug/ml peptides.

Assay used: immunoSEQ multiplex PCR; TCRdb lists only in-frame clones, some missing. The sample lists 40,000 to 45,000 clones; over 65% were seen once. Remarks on this clone: What it binds is not known.

The junction had 9 bases not matched to a gene; V was cut back by 3 bases and J by 0 bases. Germline CDR1 SGHRS, CDR2 YFSETQ. The CDR3 extends over 19 amino acids. Isolating CD4+ T cells followed less than 12 days of culture. The person acquired a PCR-confirmed SARS-CoV-2 infection between March and December 2020. It was two doses of either the BNT162b2 or mRNA-1273 vaccine that participants received. This TCR came from a human donor who had a prior SARS-CoV-2 infection. The sequencing used CD4+ T cells from PBMCs cultured without peptide, collected after COVID-19 vaccination. V usage is TRBV5-1 and J usage is TRBJ1-6; 10 bases are a match to TRBD1. CDR3 loop: CASSYEPRTGGSYNSPLHF. The CDR3 nucleotides are TGCGCCAGCAGCTACGAGCCAAGGACAGGGGGCTCCTATAATTCACCCCTCCACTTT.